These 16 T cell receptor beta chains were all obtained from the same sample, sequenced in a study of T cell changes during pregnancy in multiple sclerosis (dated by TCRdb to the late 2010s). The library was prepared using the immunoSEQ multiplex PCR assay. The source is immuneACCESS, and TCRdb retained only in-frame sequences with V and J called. Part of the clones is not carried over; for the studies checked, unresolved V genes explain less than half of this, and the remainder is unexplained. This sample holds about 76,000 clones; around 90% were observed only once. 3.5% to 4.5% of the sample lies in the top ten. The sample consisted of peripheral blood, taken after pregnancy. Receptor source: a female donor in good health, enrolled as a control in a pregnancy study.

The chain joins TRBV12-5 to TRBJ2-7; weak D call: TRBD2 (5 bases). The CDR3 has 16 residues. V lost 2 bases and J lost 2, with 16 bases in between. Germline V gene lookup returns CDR1 LGHNT and CDR2 FRNRAP. In DNA, the CDR3 is TGTGCTAGTGGTTTGTTCTTGGACGGGGTAACCTACGAGCAGTACTTC. Translation: CASGLFLDGVTYEQYF.

This rearrangement joins TRBV12-5 to TRBJ2-3, with a possible D match to TRBD2 (6 bases). Germline CDR1 is LGHNT and CDR2 is FRNRAP. V lost 0 bases to trimming and J lost 2 bases, with 15 bases between them. The CDR3 has 17 residues. The CDR3: CASGLVWGGEITDTQYF. CDR3 sequence (DNA): TGTGCTAGTGGTTTGGTATGGGGCGGGGAGATCACAGATACGCAGTATTTT.

The rearrangement joins TRBV6-1 to TRBJ2-7; 7 bases fit TRBD2. There are 12 residues in the CDR3. Germline trimming cut 4 bases from V and 5 bases from J; bases unmatched to any gene: 2. Germline V gene sequence: CDR1 MNHNS, CDR2 SASEGT. This chain's CDR3 is CASSGLANEQYF. The DNA of the CDR3 is TGTGCCAGCAGTGGACTAGCAAACGAGCAGTACTTC.

V gene TRBV7-2 combines with J gene TRBJ2-1, with 7 bases fitting TRBD2. V was pared by 1 base and J by 6 bases, with 6 bases of the junction left unmatched. The CDR3 runs 15 residues. Germline assignment: CDR1 SGHTA and CDR2 FQGNSA. In nucleotides, the CDR3 is TGTGCCAGCAGCTTAGTCATAGGGAGGGCCAATGAGCAGTTCTTC. It yields the protein CASSLVIGRANEQFF.

The rearrangement joins TRBV28 to TRBJ2-7, with D possibly being TRBD1 (6 bases). Trimming shortened V by 1 base and J by 1 base, and 17 bases separated the two germline ends. Germline V gives CDR1 MDHEN, CDR2 SYDVKM. This CDR3 has 17 residues. Here the CDR3 reads CASSLYRVASQSYEQYF. The CDR3 region has the DNA TGTGCCAGCAGTTTATACAGGGTGGCCTCTCAATCCTACGAGCAGTACTTC.

J is TRBJ2-1 and V is TRBV5-1, with TRBD2 matching over 10 bases. V dropped 4 bases and J dropped 3; count of bases not matched to a gene: 7. This CDR3 is built from 16 residues. CDR1 and CDR2 (germline): SGHRS, YFSETQ. The CDR3 protein is CASSTNPSGGYNEQFF. CDR3 bases: TGCGCCAGCAGCACCAATCCTAGCGGGGGCTACAATGAGCAGTTCTTC.

The chain carries TRBV4-3 and TRBJ2-7; 9 nucleotides line up with TRBD1. Per the germline V gene, CDR1 is LGHNA and CDR2 is YSLEER. The CDR3 extends over 15 amino acids. V trimming: 0 bases; J trimming: 4 bases; junction bases outside the gene matches: 4. CDR3 loop: CASSQDKQGAYEQYF. DNA for the CDR3: TGCGCCAGCAGCCAAGATAAACAGGGGGCATACGAGCAGTACTTC.

This clone has a single count. The chain employs TRBV11-2 and TRBJ2-3, with 7 bases aligning to TRBD2. The CDR3 sequence is 14 residues long. Germline V gives CDR1 SGHAT, CDR2 FQNNGV. The J segment lost 3 bases and the V segment lost 3 bases, leaving 3 bases of the junction unmatched. The CDR3 sequence: CASSLDSGTDTQYF. The CDR3 DNA follows: TGTGCCAGCAGCTTGGATAGCGGGACAGATACGCAGTATTTT.

The chain recombines TRBV7-9 with TRBJ2-5; 8 nucleotides align to TRBD2. Looked up from germline, CDR1 is SEHNR and CDR2 is FQNEAQ (reference sequence). The CDR3 runs to 15 residues. After removal of 5 bases from V and 3 bases from J, the junction contained 8 bases not matched to a gene. The CDR3 coding sequence is TGTGCCAGCAGCACGGACGGGAGGGGGAAAGAGACCCAGTACTTC. Protein product: CASSTDGRGKETQYF.

V and J are TRBV4-1 and TRBJ2-1; TRBD2 aligns across 16 bases. J was trimmed by 2 bases and V by 0 bases; bases with no gene match: 7. CDR3 size: 20 residues. Germline CDR1 and CDR2: MGHRA and YSYEKL. The CDR3 DNA reads as TGCGCCAGCAGCCAAGATCCAGGGACTAGCGGGGGGGTAACCTACAATGAGCAGTTCTTC. It yields the protein CASSQDPGTSGGVTYNEQFF.

The V gene is TRBV28, the J gene TRBJ2-6; 9 bases are a match to TRBD1. The J segment lost 1 base and the V segment lost 6 bases, leaving 7 bases of the junction unmatched. CDR1 is MDHEN, CDR2 SYDVKM, per germline. CDR3 size: 17 residues. In nucleotides, the CDR3 is TGTGCCAGCAGGGGACAGGGAGGGTTTTCTGGGGCCAACGTCCTGACTTTC. Amino acid sequence: CASRGQGGFSGANVLTF.

The chain has TRBV4-2 and TRBJ2-5; a possible D gene is TRBD2 (6 bases). Trimming cost V 0 bases and J 5 bases, with 10 bases left between them. CDR1 is LGHNA, CDR2 YNFKEQ, per germline. CDR3 length equals 14 residues. In DNA, the CDR3 is TGTGCCAGCAGCCAAGAGTCGGGGGAGGAGACCCAGTACTTC. Protein sequence: CASSQESGEETQYF.

This chain uses TRBV6-4 with TRBJ2-2; 7 nucleotides line up with TRBD2. This CDR3 has 13 amino acids. Germline CDR1 is MRHNA and CDR2 is SNTAGT. With 2 bases clipped from V and 6 bases from J, the junction kept 0 bases outside the gene matches. CDR3 region: CASSDGGAGELFF. CDR3 in DNA: TGTGCCAGCAGTGACGGGGGGGCCGGGGAGCTGTTTTTT.

The genes are TRBV6-4 and TRBJ1-5; D perhaps matches TRBD1 (6 bases). Deletions cut 5 bases from V and 4 bases from J, with 12 bases between. In germline, CDR1 is MRHNA, CDR2 SNTAGT. The CDR3 is made up of 14 amino acids. The CDR3 spells CASSSGTQNQPQHF. In nucleotides, the CDR3 is TGTGCCAGCAGTTCCGGGACACAGAATCAGCCCCAGCATTTT.

This clone was seen only once. J is TRBJ1-1 and V is TRBV9; D possibly corresponds to TRBD1 (6 bases). V was pared by 0 bases and J by 1 base, with 10 bases between. CDR1 is SGDLS and CDR2 is YYNGEE in the germline V gene. The CDR3 spans 15 residues. In DNA, the CDR3 is TGTGCCAGCAGCGTAGGGGAAGGGGGGAACACTGAAGCTTTCTTT. Translation gives CASSVGEGGNTEAFF.

This clone has only one observation. The chain links TRBV18 to TRBJ2-3, with D maybe TRBD1 (5 bases). The CDR3 contains 15 residues. Germline loops: CDR1 KGHSH, CDR2 LQKENI. The germline V and J ends were trimmed by 2 bases and 1 base, with 10 bases remaining between them. The CDR3 here is CASSPSVQGTDTQYF. As DNA, the CDR3 is TGTGCCAGCTCACCATCAGTACAGGGCACAGATACGCAGTATTTT.